Following are 30 T cell receptor beta chains from one sample sequenced in a study of early T cells in non-severe SARS-CoV-2 infection (dated by TCRdb to the early 2020s). Library preparation used 5' RACE. Data came from a NextSeq 500. TCRdb reprocessed the public reads (quality trimming at Q25 with fastp, clone calling with MiXCR) and kept in-frame beta chains. Each entry is one CDR3 protein sequence, shown with its most common DNA and genes. The sample table shows about 100,000 distinct CDR3 sequences, and roughly an eighth are seen once. Around 2% of the sample is in the top ten clones. Sequencing was done on a sample of whole blood. These receptors were taken from an adult who was a healthcare worker with PCR-confirmed SARS-CoV-2 infection or an uninfected control (not recorded which).

The chain uses TRBV28 and TRBJ2-7; 10 bases match TRBD1. This CDR3 comprises 16 residues. Unmatched junction bases numbered 7, after V lost 5 bases and J lost 0 bases. CDR1 is MDHEN, CDR2 SYDVKM, per germline. CDR3 in DNA: TGTGCCAGCAGTCCCGTCGGGACAGGGGACTCCTACGAGCAGTACTTC. Its protein is CASSPVGTGDSYEQYF.

This clonotype was detected many times. The chain is built from TRBV6-6 and TRBJ2-2; D perhaps matches TRBD1 (6 bases). CDR1 and CDR2 (germline): MNHNY, SVGAGI (reference sequence). V was clipped by 1 base and J by 4 bases, with 10 bases between them. There are 15 residues in the CDR3. The CDR3 sequence: CASSYLTTGTGELFF. Here the CDR3 DNA reads TGTGCCAGCAGTTACTTGACGACAGGCACCGGGGAGCTGTTTTTT.

This clonotype appeared a few times. This chain connects TRBV12-3 or TRBV12-4 to TRBJ1-4; D gene ambiguous. V lost 5 bases and J 5 bases, leaving 9 bases between the germline ends. CDR3 length equals 13 residues. CDR3 DNA sequence: TGTGCCAGCAGTCATCAATTAAATGAAAAACTGTTTTTT. Encoded protein: CASSHQLNEKLFF.

This clonotype has only a few counts. V is TRBV7-8 and J is TRBJ2-1; TRBD2 might be the D (5 bases). This CDR3 spans 15 amino acids. Per germline, CDR1 SGHVS and CDR2 FQNEAQ. Deletions cut 4 bases from V and 6 bases from J, with 16 bases between. The CDR3 nucleotides are TGTGCCAGCAGCTCCCCCCCCGGGAAGGGCAATGAGCAGTTCTTC. Amino acid sequence: CASSSPPGKGNEQFF.

The sample holds one count of this clonotype. The genes are TRBV11-2 and TRBJ2-7; TRBD1 matches 12 bases. Trimming cost V 8 bases and J 4 bases; bases outside gene matches: 9. The CDR3 consists of 15 residues. From germline, CDR1 is SGHAT and CDR2 FQNNGV. CDR3 nucleotide sequence: TGTGCCAGCGGCCCCGGGACAGGGGGCATTTACGAGCAGTACTTC. It specifies CASGPGTGGIYEQYF. Full variable domain (remainder filled in from reference TRBV11-2 and TRBJ2-7): EAGVAQSPRYKIIEKRQSVAFWCNPISGHATLYWYQQILGQGPKLLIQFQNNGVVDDSQLPKDRFSAERLKGVDSTLKIQPAKLEDSAVYLCASGPGTGGIYEQYFGPGTRLTVT.

Remarks on this clonotype: A read error may produce the germline difference seen at one junction end. The chain uses TRBV2 and TRBJ2-1; weak D call: TRBD1 (5 bases). Germline lookup yields CDR1 SNHLY and CDR2 FYNNEI. The CDR3 spans 12 residues. DNA for the CDR3: TGTGCCAGCAGTGAAATGAGCAGGGTTTTTGCCTTC. Protein product: CASSEMSRVFAF. The full variable domain, completed using reference TRBV2 and TRBJ2-1, is EPEVTQTPSHQVTQMGQEVILRCVPISNHLYFYWYRQILGQKVEFLVSFYNNEISEKSEIFDDQFSVERPDGSNFTLKIRSTKLEDSAMYFCASSEMSRVFAFGPGTRLTVL.

The chain has TRBV6-6 and TRBJ1-5, with D possibly being TRBD1 (6 bases). V lost 6 bases, J lost 4 bases, and 10 bases lay in between. CDR3 length equals 13 residues. Germline V lookup: CDR1 MNHNY, CDR2 SVGAGI (reference sequence). Here the CDR3 reads CASSQGGNQPQHF. Written as DNA, the CDR3 is TGTGCCAGCAGCCAAGGGGGGAATCAGCCCCAGCATTTT.

This clonotype was detected ten times or more. The V gene is TRBV2, the J gene TRBJ2-2, with D possibly TRBD1 on 5 matching bases. The CDR3 extends over 14 amino acids. The germline V gene has CDR1 SNHLY and CDR2 FYNNEI. V was pared by 11 bases and J by 0 bases, with 13 bases between. The CDR3 DNA reads TGTGCCGGTCAGGGTAACGCGAACACCGGGGAGCTGTTTTTT. It encodes CAGQGNANTGELFF.

A remark on this clonotype: A read error is possible here, since a much larger clone lies one base away. The CDR3 reads CANSPDKNTGELFF. The CDR3, as DNA: TGTGCCAACAGCCCCGACAAGAACACCGGGGAGCTGTTTTTT. The chain couples TRBV4-2 to TRBJ2-2; the D is unclear. Germline V gene sequence: CDR1 LGHNA, CDR2 YNFKEQ. CDR3 length: 14 amino acids.

This clonotype was counted at least ten times. The gene calls are TRBV6-2 or TRBV6-3 and TRBJ1-1; tentative D call: TRBD1 (6 bases). V was trimmed by 7 bases and J by 1 base, leaving 13 bases between them. CDR3 length: 14 amino acids. CDR1 and CDR2 (germline): MNHEY, SVGEGT. CDR3 sequence (DNA): TGTGCCAGCACAATAGGACAGCCGAACACTGAAGCTTTCTTT. This sequence encodes CASTIGQPNTEAFF.

This clonotype was detected ten times or more. The chain uses TRBV6-1 and TRBJ1-2, with unresolved D. The germline CDR1 and CDR2 sequences are MNHNS and SASEGT. V lost 2 bases, J lost 4 bases, and 5 bases lay in between. The CDR3 covers 12 residues. CDR3 region: CASSEFSYGYTF. The CDR3, as DNA: TGTGCCAGCAGTGAATTTAGCTATGGCTACACCTTC.

Many counts were recorded for this clonotype. This chain uses TRBV11-2 with TRBJ1-2; TRBD1 might be the D (5 bases). V shed 3 bases and J shed 3 bases, with 11 bases lying between them. The CDR3 consists of 14 residues. Germline V gene sequence: CDR1 SGHAT, CDR2 FQNNGV. The CDR3 nucleotides are TGTGCCAGCAGCTTCAGCGCGGGGGACTATGGCTACACCTTC. Translating gives CASSFSAGDYGYTF. The whole variable domain, remainder taken from reference TRBV11-2 and TRBJ1-2, is EAGVAQSPRYKIIEKRQSVAFWCNPISGHATLYWYQQILGQGPKLLIQFQNNGVVDDSQLPKDRFSAERLKGVDSTLKIQPAKLEDSAVYLCASSFSAGDYGYTFGSGTRLTVV.

This clonotype was found a few times. This chain uses TRBV29-1 with TRBJ1-1; D not certain. This CDR3 spans 13 amino acids. The germline CDR1 and CDR2 sequences are SQVTM and ANQGSEA. Trimming shortened V by 5 bases and J by 0 bases, and 10 bases separated the two germline ends. The CDR3 spells CSVYRTVNTEAFF. CDR3 DNA sequence: TGCAGCGTTTACCGGACGGTGAACACTGAAGCTTTCTTT.

This clonotype occurred a few times. The rearrangement links TRBV5-1 to TRBJ2-1, with a weak D call TRBD2 (6 bases). The CDR3 loop spans 13 amino acids. The germline CDR1 and CDR2 sequences are SGHRS and YFSETQ. V was pared by 0 bases and J by 9 bases, with 10 bases between. The CDR3 region is CASSLDLGGEQFF. The CDR3, as DNA: TGCGCCAGCAGCTTGGACCTGGGGGGTGAGCAGTTCTTC.

This clonotype was seen many times. V is TRBV28 and J is TRBJ2-5; D gene unclear. The V end lost 6 bases, the J end lost 9 bases, and 11 bases lay between the germline ends. Looked up from germline, CDR1 is MDHEN and CDR2 is SYDVKM. The CDR3 has 11 residues. CDR3 loop: CASSRFGAQYF. In nucleotides, the CDR3 is TGTGCCAGCAGCCGCTTTGGGGCCCAGTACTTC. Variable domain in full (rest from reference TRBV28 and TRBJ2-5): DVKVTQSSRYLVKRTGEKVFLECVQDMDHENMFWYRQDPGLGLRLIYFSYDVKMKEKGDIPEGYSVSREKKERFSLILESASTNQTSMYLCASSRFGAQYFGPGTRLLVL.

This clonotype showed up many times. The chain has TRBV27 and TRBJ2-2; D is unclear. Trimming stripped 3 bases from V and 2 bases from J, with 10 bases between. Germline V gives CDR1 MNHEY, CDR2 SMNVEV (reference sequence). The CDR3 has 15 amino acids. CDR3 nucleotide sequence: TGTGCCAGCAGTTTCTCGGGTATAAACACCGGGGAGCTGTTTTTT. Its translation: CASSFSGINTGELFF.

This clonotype was recorded at least ten times. The chain carries TRBV7-6 and TRBJ1-1; 7 bases map to TRBD1. Per the germline V gene, CDR1 is SGHVS and CDR2 is FNYEAQ. The J segment lost 4 bases and the V segment lost 5 bases, leaving 13 bases of the junction unmatched. This CDR3 region has 16 residues. CDR3 sequence: CASSPGQSPVFTEAFF. CDR3 DNA: TGTGCCAGCAGCCCGGGACAGAGCCCGGTGTTCACTGAAGCTTTCTTT.

This chain links TRBV7-2 with TRBJ1-1; TRBD1 is a possible D gene (6 bases). V lost 3 bases, J lost 5 bases, and 16 bases lay in between. This CDR3 region has 15 residues. Looked up from germline, CDR1 is SGHTA and CDR2 is FQGNSA. DNA of the CDR3: TGTGCCAGCAGCTTTTGGGGGCAGGGGAGTACTGAAGCTTTCTTT. This translates into CASSFWGQGSTEAFF.

Only a few counts were recorded for this clonotype. V usage is TRBV6-4 and J usage is TRBJ1-5; 7 bases align to TRBD1. The V and J ends lost 7 bases and 1 base, in that order; junction bases with no gene match: 13. This CDR3 is 17 amino acids long. Germline V gives CDR1 MRHNA, CDR2 SNTAGT. This chain's CDR3 is CASILPYRGLSNQPQHF. The CDR3 DNA is TGTGCCAGCATCCTACCTTACAGGGGACTGAGCAATCAGCCCCAGCATTTT.

This clonotype came up many times. The CDR3 DNA reads TGTGCCAGCAGCGTTCTAGCGGGGTCCACAGATACGCAGTATTTT. Residues: CASSVLAGSTDTQYF. The rearrangement joins TRBV13 to TRBJ2-3; 9 bases align to TRBD2. Germline CDR1 is PRHDT and CDR2 is FYEKMQ (reference sequence). V dropped 5 bases and J dropped 2; count of bases not matched to a gene: 5. The CDR3 consists of 15 residues.

V gene TRBV27 combines with J gene TRBJ1-2; D might be TRBD1 (6 bases). V dropped 2 bases and J dropped 4 bases, with 14 bases sitting between them. Germline loops: CDR1 MNHEY, CDR2 SMNVEV (reference sequence). There are 15 residues in the CDR3. Written as DNA, the CDR3 is TGTGCCAGCAGTTTAGCGCCCGGACAGCCCTATGGCTACACCTTC. This encodes CASSLAPGQPYGYTF.

This clonotype appeared many times. J is TRBJ2-1 and V is TRBV6-5, with 11 nucleotides matching TRBD2. The germline V gene has CDR1 MNHEY and CDR2 SVGAGI. The CDR3 has 17 residues. V was clipped by 5 bases and J by 9 bases; unmatched bases: 15. CDR3 residues: CASSISGGAFLRGEQFF. The CDR3 nucleotides are TGTGCCAGCAGTATTAGCGGGGGGGCCTTTTTAAGAGGTGAGCAGTTCTTC.

V gene TRBV5-1 combines with J gene TRBJ1-1, with D possibly matching TRBD1 (5 bases). Trimming left V 6 bases short and J 5 bases short, with 17 bases between. The CDR3 runs to 14 residues. Germline lookup yields CDR1 SGHRS and CDR2 YFSETQ. The CDR3 spells CASTRGGAGTEAFF. CDR3 nucleotide sequence: TGCGCCAGCACCCGTGGAGGGGCCGGGACTGAAGCTTTCTTT.

This clonotype turned up a few times. The chain couples TRBV7-2 to TRBJ2-7; 9 positions match TRBD1. Per the germline V gene, CDR1 is SGHTA and CDR2 is FQGNSA. This CDR3 contains 14 residues. V lost 4 bases to trimming and J lost 3 bases; unmatched junction nucleotides: 4. This chain's CDR3 is CASSWPGQGYEQYF. Written as DNA, the CDR3 is TGTGCCAGCAGCTGGCCGGGACAGGGCTACGAGCAGTACTTC.

The genes are TRBV12-3 or TRBV12-4 and TRBJ2-1, with TRBD1 identical over 10 bases. The V and J ends lost 6 bases and 1 base, in that order; junction bases with no gene match: 6. The length of the CDR3 is 16 residues. Written as DNA, the CDR3 is TGTGCCAGCAGGCAGGGGGGACAGGGGTCCTACAATGAGCAGTTCTTC. Its translation: CASRQGGQGSYNEQFF.

This clonotype was counted at least ten times. V is TRBV28 and J is TRBJ2-3; 8 nucleotides match TRBD1. V dropped 0 bases and J dropped 0; count of bases not matched to a gene: 5. Germline V gene data show CDR1 as MDHEN and CDR2 as SYDVKM. This CDR3 is 17 amino acids long. The CDR3 DNA reads as TGTGCCAGCAGTTTATGGGGACAGGAGACAAGCACAGATACGCAGTATTTT. Its protein product is CASSLWGQETSTDTQYF.

This clonotype has at least ten counts. This sequence joins TRBV10-2 and TRBJ2-1; D is perhaps TRBD1 (5 bases). V gave up 4 bases and J gave up 0 bases, with 10 bases separating them. Germline-derived CDR1 and CDR2 are WSHSY and SAAADI. The CDR3 extends over 15 amino acids. CDR3 DNA sequence: TGCGCCAGCAGTGTGACAGATAGCTCCTACAATGAGCAGTTCTTC. Its protein is CASSVTDSSYNEQFF.

The genes are TRBV12-3 or TRBV12-4 and TRBJ2-3; D not certain. Trimming took 1 base from V and 1 from J, leaving 6 bases between them. The CDR3 has 14 amino acids. CDR3 DNA: TGTGCCAGCAGTTTAGGTCCTGGCACAGATACGCAGTATTTT. This gives the protein CASSLGPGTDTQYF.

This chain joins TRBV20-1 and TRBJ2-3; TRBD2 matches at 11 bases. Germline trimming cut 3 bases from V and 0 bases from J; bases unmatched to any gene: 5. The CDR3 runs 16 residues. Germline CDR1 DFQATT, CDR2 SNEGSKA (reference sequence). CDR3: CSASPVAGGSTDTQYF. The CDR3 coding sequence is TGCAGTGCTAGTCCCGTAGCGGGGGGGAGCACAGATACGCAGTATTTT.

This clonotype has ten or more counts. The chain employs TRBV6-5 and TRBJ1-1; 7 nucleotides line up with TRBD1. CDR1 is MNHEY, CDR2 SVGAGI, per germline. The CDR3 has 12 residues. V was clipped by 6 bases and J by 6 bases; unmatched bases: 4. The CDR3 loop reads CASSTGVAEAFF. Written as DNA, the CDR3 is TGTGCCAGCAGCACAGGGGTGGCTGAAGCTTTCTTT.